The entry that follows covers one T cell receptor beta chain sequence. From germline, CDR1 is LNHNV and CDR2 YYDKDF (reference sequence). CDR3 length: 16 amino acids. V was shortened by 2 bases and J by 2 bases, with 14 bases between the two germline ends. The table came from immunoSEQ multiplex PCR; TCRdb's copy has only in-frame clones and leaves some out. The sample lists about 98,000 clones, approximately 79% seen once, with roughly a tenth in the top ten. The sample belongs to a study of blood T cell repertoires in COVID-19. The rearrangement links TRBV15 to TRBJ2-3, with D possibly being TRBD1 (6 bases). The receptor comes from a man between 65 and 85 years old with active or convalescent COVID-19. Input material: peripheral blood. The CDR3 loop is CATSRQGFSSTDTQYF. DNA of the CDR3: TGTGCCACCAGCAGACAGGGGTTTTCGTCCACAGATACGCAGTATTTT.